Listed below are T cell receptor beta chains from one sample, sequenced in a study of tumor-infiltrating lymphocytes in localized non-small cell lung cancer. Measured with immunoSEQ multiplex PCR; TCRdb has only the in-frame clones, and not every one. The sample contains about 15,000 clones, around 85% of which appear only once. The source material was lung tumor tissue. The source is a human donor with non-small cell lung cancer. CDR3s include the opening cysteine and the closing phenylalanine or tryptophan. Each record gives: V gene, J gene, clone size, D gene, CDR3 DNA, CDR3 protein. The D gene is left open where the match is weak. Not every row has a clone size; where given, it reads once, few, many or a size class.

V gene: TRBV10-3; J gene: TRBJ1-4; clone size: -; D gene: -; CDR3 DNA: TGTGCCATCAGCGGGGCAACTAATGAAAAACTGTTTTTT; CDR3 protein: CAISGATNEKLFF
V gene: TRBV10-2; J gene: TRBJ1-5; clone size: -; D gene: -; CDR3 DNA: TGCGCCAGCAGTGCCGGGGGTGAGCCCCAGCATTTT; CDR3 protein: CASSAGGEPQHF
V gene: TRBV5-1; J gene: TRBJ1-1; clone size: -; D gene: -; CDR3 DNA: TGCGCCAGCAGCTTGGGCACCGGGACTGAAGCTTTCTTT; CDR3 protein: CASSLGTGTEAFF
V gene: TRBV9; J gene: TRBJ2-7; clone size: -; D gene: -; CDR3 DNA: TGTGCCAGCAGCCTTACCCCCAGCGTTGCCGAGGGCGAGCAGTACTTC; CDR3 protein: CASSLTPSVAEGEQYF
V gene: TRBV9; J gene: TRBJ2-7; clone size: -; D gene: -; CDR3 DNA: TGTGCCAGCAGCGTAGCGGGAGCCTCCTACGAGCAGTACTTC; CDR3 protein: CASSVAGASYEQYF
V gene: TRBV5-1; J gene: TRBJ1-4; clone size: -; D gene: -; CDR3 DNA: TGCGCCAGCAGCTGGAGCGGGAGCGGCGAAAAACTGTTTTTT; CDR3 protein: CASSWSGSGEKLFF
V gene: TRBV30; J gene: TRBJ1-1; clone size: -; D gene: -; CDR3 DNA: TGTGCCTGGAGTCAAGGGTCGGCGAGGGGCACTGAAGCTTTCTTT; CDR3 protein: CAWSQGSARGTEAFF
V gene: TRBV6-1; J gene: TRBJ1-5; clone size: -; D gene: -; CDR3 DNA: TGTGCCAGCAGTGAAATCAGGATGGGTCAGCCCCAGCATTTT; CDR3 protein: CASSEIRMGQPQHF
V gene: TRBV5-1; J gene: TRBJ1-3; clone size: -; D gene: TRBD1; CDR3 DNA: TGCGCCAGCAGCATCGGGGACAGTGGAAACACCATATATTTT; CDR3 protein: CASSIGDSGNTIYF
V gene: TRBV10-3; J gene: TRBJ2-7; clone size: -; D gene: TRBD1; CDR3 DNA: TGTGCCATCAGTGATCCGGGACAGGGCGTATTCGAGCAGTACTTC; CDR3 protein: CAISDPGQGVFEQYF
V gene: TRBV27; J gene: TRBJ2-3; clone size: few; D gene: TRBD2; CDR3 DNA: TGTGCCAGCAGTCCCGGGACTAGCGGGGGCCTCGATACGCAGTATTTT; CDR3 protein: CASSPGTSGGLDTQYF
V gene: TRBV7-9; J gene: TRBJ1-3; clone size: -; D gene: -; CDR3 DNA: TGTGCCAGCAGCGGAGACACACCCAGAAACACCATATATTTT; CDR3 protein: CASSGDTPRNTIYF
V gene: TRBV4-2; J gene: TRBJ2-2; clone size: -; D gene: TRBD2; CDR3 DNA: TGTGCCAGCAGCCAAGGGTCCAGCGGGAGAAGCGGGGAGCTGTTTTTT; CDR3 protein: CASSQGSSGRSGELFF
V gene: TRBV7-2; J gene: TRBJ2-7; clone size: -; D gene: -; CDR3 DNA: TGTGCCAGCAGCCCCGGACACTACGAGCAGTACTTC; CDR3 protein: CASSPGHYEQYF
V gene: TRBV11-2; J gene: TRBJ1-2; clone size: -; D gene: TRBD1; CDR3 DNA: TGTGCCAGCAGCCCAAACGGGGACAGGCGGCTTTATGGCTACACCTTC; CDR3 protein: CASSPNGDRRLYGYTF
V gene: TRBV15; J gene: TRBJ2-7; clone size: -; D gene: -; CDR3 DNA: TGTGCCACCAGCAGATCGGCGGGGTTCGAGCAGTACTTC; CDR3 protein: CATSRSAGFEQYF
V gene: TRBV25-1; J gene: TRBJ1-2; clone size: few; D gene: -; CDR3 DNA: TGTGCCACCGCAGACGGGACCAGACCTCAAGATGGCTACACCTTC; CDR3 protein: CATADGTRPQDGYTF
V gene: TRBV5-8; J gene: TRBJ2-5; clone size: -; D gene: -; CDR3 DNA: TGTGCCAGCAGCACTAGGGCCCGTTTTACTGCCCAGTACTTC; CDR3 protein: CASSTRARFTAQYF
V gene: TRBV30; J gene: TRBJ1-6; clone size: -; D gene: -; CDR3 DNA: TGTGCCAGTGCACCAGAGTATAATTCACTCCTCCACTTT; CDR3 protein: CASAPEYNSLLHF
V gene: TRBV29-1; J gene: TRBJ2-6; clone size: -; D gene: -; CDR3 DNA: TGCAGCGTTGAGGGGGCGGGGGCCAACGTCCTGACTTTC; CDR3 protein: CSVEGAGANVLTF
V gene: TRBV7-9; J gene: TRBJ2-7; clone size: -; D gene: TRBD1; CDR3 DNA: TGTGCCAGCAGCTTAGTGGGGACAGCCAGATACGAGCAGTACTTC; CDR3 protein: CASSLVGTARYEQYF
V gene: TRBV5-1; J gene: TRBJ2-3; clone size: -; D gene: -; CDR3 DNA: TGCGCCAGCAGCTTGACGGGTACGCAGTATTTT; CDR3 protein: CASSLTGTQYF
V gene: TRBV2; J gene: TRBJ1-2; clone size: -; D gene: -; CDR3 DNA: TGTGCCAGCGGCGTTAACTATGGCTACACCTTC; CDR3 protein: CASGVNYGYTF
V gene: TRBV7-2; J gene: TRBJ2-7; clone size: few; D gene: -; CDR3 DNA: TGTGCCAGCAGCTTGGCGGGCAGCTCCTACGAGCAGTACTTC; CDR3 protein: CASSLAGSSYEQYF
V gene: TRBV25-1; J gene: TRBJ1-2; clone size: -; D gene: -; CDR3 DNA: TGTGCCAGCAGCGGGGGCCGGCAGAGGGCCTATGGCTACACCTTC; CDR3 protein: CASSGGRQRAYGYTF
V gene: TRBV4-3; J gene: TRBJ1-1; clone size: -; D gene: -; CDR3 DNA: TGCGCCAGCAGCCAAGATAGGAACAGGGAAGCTTTCTTT; CDR3 protein: CASSQDRNREAFF
V gene: TRBV29-1; J gene: TRBJ2-5; clone size: few; D gene: TRBD1; CDR3 DNA: TGCAGCGGTCAACGACAGGGAAGAGAGACCCAGTACTTC; CDR3 protein: CSGQRQGRETQYF
V gene: TRBV5-1; J gene: TRBJ2-7; clone size: -; D gene: TRBD1; CDR3 DNA: TGCGCCAGCAGCTTGGGCACAGGGGGCCTCGCCTACGAGCAGTACTTC; CDR3 protein: CASSLGTGGLAYEQYF
V gene: TRBV11-2; J gene: TRBJ2-3; clone size: -; D gene: TRBD2; CDR3 DNA: TGTGCCAGCAAGAGCGGGAGCGGAACGACAGATACGCAGTATTTT; CDR3 protein: CASKSGSGTTDTQYF
V gene: TRBV6-6; J gene: TRBJ2-7; clone size: few; D gene: TRBD1; CDR3 DNA: TGTGCCAGCAGCCTGGGACAGGGACGAGAGCAGTACTTC; CDR3 protein: CASSLGQGREQYF
V gene: TRBV7-2; J gene: TRBJ2-3; clone size: -; D gene: -; CDR3 DNA: TGTGCCAGCAGCTTACAGGCGGGCCCTAGCACAGATACGCAGTATTTT; CDR3 protein: CASSLQAGPSTDTQYF
V gene: TRBV4-1; J gene: TRBJ1-2; clone size: once; D gene: TRBD1; CDR3 DNA: TGCGCCAGCAGCCCAGAGGGACAGGGACGGTATGGCTACACCTTC; CDR3 protein: CASSPEGQGRYGYTF
V gene: TRBV30; J gene: TRBJ2-7; clone size: -; D gene: -; CDR3 DNA: TGTGCCGTTAGGCGGGATTTATACGAGCAGTACTTC; CDR3 protein: CAVRRDLYEQYF
V gene: TRBV5-4; J gene: TRBJ1-3; clone size: -; D gene: -; CDR3 DNA: TGTGCCAGCAGCTTGGTTCGAAACTTGGACGGACTCTCTGGAAACACCATATATTTT; CDR3 protein: CASSLVRNLDGLSGNTIYF
V gene: TRBV30; J gene: TRBJ1-1; clone size: -; D gene: -; CDR3 DNA: TGTGCCTGGAGTGACTTTCGGTGGGTTAACACTGAAGCTTTCTTT; CDR3 protein: CAWSDFRWVNTEAFF
V gene: TRBV29-1; J gene: TRBJ1-3; clone size: -; D gene: -; CDR3 DNA: TGCAGCGTTTTAGTTCCGACCTCTGGAAACACCATATATTTT; CDR3 protein: CSVLVPTSGNTIYF
V gene: TRBV19; J gene: TRBJ1-5; clone size: -; D gene: -; CDR3 DNA: TGTGCCGGAGCTGAAGGGGCAGGGATGGCCCAGCATTTT; CDR3 protein: CAGAEGAGMAQHF
V gene: TRBV9; J gene: TRBJ1-2; clone size: -; D gene: -; CDR3 DNA: TGTGCCAGCGGGAGGGGAGGGGGAGACTATGGCTACACCTTC; CDR3 protein: CASGRGGGDYGYTF
V gene: TRBV10-3; J gene: TRBJ2-2; clone size: -; D gene: TRBD2; CDR3 DNA: TGTGCCATCAGTGGTGGGCTAGCGGACACCGGGGAGCTGTTTTTT; CDR3 protein: CAISGGLADTGELFF
V gene: TRBV21-1; J gene: TRBJ1-2; clone size: -; D gene: -; CDR3 DNA: TGTGCCAGCAGCAAAGGCGGGACAGGGGGAGGGTATGGCTACACCTTC; CDR3 protein: CASSKGGTGGGYGYTF
V gene: TRBV7-2; J gene: TRBJ2-5; clone size: -; D gene: TRBD2; CDR3 DNA: TGTGCCAGCAGCCTTAGCGGGAGACGAGAGACCCAGTACTTC; CDR3 protein: CASSLSGRRETQYF
V gene: TRBV30; J gene: TRBJ1-1; clone size: -; D gene: -; CDR3 DNA: TGTGCCTGGATAACGTCAGCCTTGAACACTGAAGCTTTCTTT; CDR3 protein: CAWITSALNTEAFF
V gene: TRBV5-6; J gene: TRBJ2-1; clone size: -; D gene: TRBD2; CDR3 DNA: TGTGCCAGCAGCTTGGCCCCTAGCGGGAGGGCCTACAATGAGCAGTTCTTC; CDR3 protein: CASSLAPSGRAYNEQFF
V gene: TRBV29-1; J gene: TRBJ2-7; clone size: few; D gene: -; CDR3 DNA: TGCAGCGTCATCATTGGGCAGGGGGGCGAGCAGTACTTC; CDR3 protein: CSVIIGQGGEQYF
V gene: TRBV6-5; J gene: TRBJ1-1; clone size: -; D gene: -; CDR3 DNA: TGTGCCAGCAGTTACCGAAAGAACACTGAAGCTTTCTTT; CDR3 protein: CASSYRKNTEAFF
V gene: TRBV21-1; J gene: TRBJ2-5; clone size: -; D gene: -; CDR3 DNA: TGTGCCAGCAGCAATCGGACAGGGGGCGCGGAGACCCAGTACTTC; CDR3 protein: CASSNRTGGAETQYF
V gene: TRBV7-9; J gene: TRBJ1-2; clone size: -; D gene: TRBD1; CDR3 DNA: TGTGCCAGCAGCTGGGGACAGGCCCTCTATGGCTACACCTTC; CDR3 protein: CASSWGQALYGYTF
V gene: TRBV2; J gene: TRBJ2-5; clone size: -; D gene: -; CDR3 DNA: TGTGCCAGCAATACCCGGGGGTATGAGACCCAGTACTTC; CDR3 protein: CASNTRGYETQYF
V gene: TRBV10-3; J gene: TRBJ2-7; clone size: -; D gene: -; CDR3 DNA: TGTGCCATCAGCCCCGGGGACTACGAGCAGTACTTC; CDR3 protein: CAISPGDYEQYF
V gene: TRBV6-5; J gene: TRBJ2-7; clone size: -; D gene: -; CDR3 DNA: TGTGCCAGCAGCTCCGAGGGAAGAGGGGGTGAGCAGTACTTC; CDR3 protein: CASSSEGRGGEQYF
V gene: TRBV10-3; J gene: TRBJ2-7; clone size: -; D gene: TRBD1; CDR3 DNA: TGTGCCATCAGTCGGGACAGGGAGGGTTACGAGCAGTACTTC; CDR3 protein: CAISRDREGYEQYF
V gene: TRBV10-2; J gene: TRBJ1-2; clone size: -; D gene: -; CDR3 DNA: TGCGCCAGCAGCCCCGGCGGGGGCAACTATGGCTACACCTTC; CDR3 protein: CASSPGGGNYGYTF
V gene: TRBV12-5; J gene: TRBJ1-2; clone size: -; D gene: TRBD1; CDR3 DNA: TGTGCTAGTGGTGAACAGGGGGACTATGGCTACACCTTC; CDR3 protein: CASGEQGDYGYTF
V gene: TRBV5-6; J gene: TRBJ2-2; clone size: -; D gene: -; CDR3 DNA: TGTGCCAGCAGCTTGACGGGACTTACGAACACCGGGGAGCTGTTTTTT; CDR3 protein: CASSLTGLTNTGELFF
V gene: TRBV30; J gene: TRBJ2-7; clone size: -; D gene: TRBD2; CDR3 DNA: TGTGCCTGGAGTGGGGGACTAGCGGGTTCCGAGCAGTACTTC; CDR3 protein: CAWSGGLAGSEQYF